The present TCR beta chain was sequenced within a study of T cells in Graves' hyperthyroidism and ophthalmopathy. Study-wide context: At initial diagnosis, before any treatment had begun, peripheral blood was obtained.

Preceding any ophthalmopathy symptoms, the blood sample dates from first hyperthyroidism diagnosis. PBMCs stemmed from 8.5 to 10 ml fresh peripheral blood. In its sample, this clonotype was seen many times. Trimming took off 8 bases at V and 7 bases at J, with 14 bases between the two ends. This CDR3 comprises 12 residues. Researchers took RNA transcripts and amplified the TCR beta CDR3 regions from them. TCR CDR3 underwent first-round RT-PCR with the HTBI primer set. In TCRdb, the multiplex PCR reads were re-called with MiXCR into one record per CDR3 protein. The sample contains about 300,000 distinct CDR3 sequences, approximately 26% of which appear only once.

The rearrangement joins TRBV12-3 or TRBV12-4 to TRBJ2-5; possibly TRBD2 for D (5 bases). The sequence was obtained from a man aged 40-49 years with Graves' hyperthyroidism that later progressed to Graves' ophthalmopathy. Sequencing was done on a sample of blood. The CDR3 coding sequence is TGTGCCAGCGGCGAGGGAACAAGGACCCAGTACTTC. The encoded protein is CASGEGTRTQYF.